These T cell receptor beta chains were read from a single sample in a study of shared clonotypes between healthy human individuals. Measured with immunoSEQ multiplex PCR; TCRdb has only the in-frame clones, and not every one. The sample has more than 600,000 clones, 90% to 95% seen once. The specimen sequenced was naive CD8+ T cells sorted from blood. These receptors were taken from a man in his thirties or forties in good health. CDR3s include the opening cysteine and the closing phenylalanine or tryptophan. A D gene is named only where the DNA matches it firmly. Clone size is shown for a subset of rows, as once, few, many or a class of expanded clone.

j_call: TRBJ1-5; d_call: -; clone_size: -; v_call: TRBV7-9; cdr3_nt: TGTGCCAGCAGACCCATAAAAAACTCCGGGGTGGACGGGAATCAGCCCCAGCATTTT; cdr3_aa: CASRPIKNSGVDGNQPQHF
j_call: TRBJ2-3; d_call: TRBD2; clone_size: -; v_call: TRBV2; cdr3_nt: TGTGCCAGCAGTCCAACATCAATTGGACTAGCAAACAGCACAGATACGCAGTATTTT; cdr3_aa: CASSPTSIGLANSTDTQYF
j_call: TRBJ2-1; d_call: TRBD2; clone_size: once; v_call: TRBV7-9; cdr3_nt: TGTGCCAGCAGCCCCGGGACTAGCGGGAGGGTTTACAATGAGCAGTTCTTC; cdr3_aa: CASSPGTSGRVYNEQFF
j_call: TRBJ2-7; d_call: -; clone_size: -; v_call: TRBV7-9; cdr3_nt: TGTGCCAGCAGCCACGGGGGGCTTGAGCAGTACTTC; cdr3_aa: CASSHGGLEQYF
j_call: TRBJ2-3; d_call: -; clone_size: -; v_call: TRBV4-3; cdr3_nt: TGCGCCAGCAGCCAAGAGACCCCGGCAGGGGCCGAAGATACGCAGTATTTT; cdr3_aa: CASSQETPAGAEDTQYF
j_call: TRBJ2-7; d_call: -; clone_size: -; v_call: TRBV7-9; cdr3_nt: TGTGCCAGCCACGGAAAGGAGGGCCACGAGCAGTACTTC; cdr3_aa: CASHGKEGHEQYF
j_call: TRBJ2-7; d_call: TRBD2; clone_size: -; v_call: TRBV28; cdr3_nt: TGTGCCAGCAGTTCCCTTCCTAGCGGGAGCAACGAGCAGTACTTC; cdr3_aa: CASSSLPSGSNEQYF
j_call: TRBJ2-7; d_call: TRBD2; clone_size: -; v_call: TRBV27; cdr3_nt: TGTGCCAGCAGTCCCGGGATAGCGGGGCCCTACGAGCAGTACTTC; cdr3_aa: CASSPGIAGPYEQYF
j_call: TRBJ2-1; d_call: -; clone_size: -; v_call: TRBV7-9; cdr3_nt: TGTGCCAGCAGCTTAGCGGGGCTAGTTAATGAGCAGTTCTTC; cdr3_aa: CASSLAGLVNEQFF
j_call: TRBJ1-1; d_call: -; clone_size: -; v_call: TRBV19; cdr3_nt: TGTGCCAGTAGTACCCTAAGGACTGAAGCTTTCTTT; cdr3_aa: CASSTLRTEAFF
j_call: TRBJ2-7; d_call: TRBD2; clone_size: -; v_call: TRBV28; cdr3_nt: TGTGCCAGCAGCGGGTCTGGGCGGGAGTCCTACGAGCAGTACTTC; cdr3_aa: CASSGSGRESYEQYF
j_call: TRBJ1-5; d_call: -; clone_size: -; v_call: TRBV19; cdr3_nt: TGTGCCAGTAAGGGACTGAGGGGGGCGGTTTATCAGCCCCAGCATTTT; cdr3_aa: CASKGLRGAVYQPQHF
j_call: TRBJ1-2; d_call: -; clone_size: -; v_call: TRBV7-9; cdr3_nt: TGTGCCAGCTATACGGCCTATGGCTACACCTTC; cdr3_aa: CASYTAYGYTF
j_call: TRBJ1-1; d_call: -; clone_size: -; v_call: TRBV5-6; cdr3_nt: TGTGCCAGCAGCTTGGGTCCCAGGAGGGTTTTGAACACTGAAGCTTTCTTT; cdr3_aa: CASSLGPRRVLNTEAFF
j_call: TRBJ2-2; d_call: -; clone_size: -; v_call: TRBV4-1; cdr3_nt: TGCGCCAGCAGCCAAGTGGAGGGGGAGGCCGGGGAGCTGTTTTTT; cdr3_aa: CASSQVEGEAGELFF
j_call: TRBJ1-5; d_call: -; clone_size: -; v_call: TRBV30; cdr3_nt: TGTGCCTGGAGTGGTACATTCAATCAGCCCCAGCATTTT; cdr3_aa: CAWSGTFNQPQHF
j_call: TRBJ2-2; d_call: -; clone_size: -; v_call: TRBV30; cdr3_nt: TGTGCCTGCCCCGCCCACGGGGAGCTGTTTTTT; cdr3_aa: CACPAHGELFF
j_call: TRBJ2-1; d_call: -; clone_size: -; v_call: TRBV5-4; cdr3_nt: TGTGCCAGCCAGCCGGGACTTACTTTAAATGAGCAGTTCTTC; cdr3_aa: CASQPGLTLNEQFF
j_call: TRBJ1-4; d_call: -; clone_size: -; v_call: TRBV6-5; cdr3_nt: TGTGCCAGCAGTTTAGCAGTCAGGGCTGAAAAACTGTTTTTT; cdr3_aa: CASSLAVRAEKLFF
j_call: TRBJ2-1; d_call: -; clone_size: -; v_call: TRBV2; cdr3_nt: TGTGCCAGCAGTGACATGCGGGGACCCTACAATGAGCAGTTCTTC; cdr3_aa: CASSDMRGPYNEQFF
j_call: TRBJ2-3; d_call: TRBD1; clone_size: once; v_call: TRBV6-4; cdr3_nt: TGTGCCAGCAGTTCGGACAGGGCAGATACGCAGTATTTT; cdr3_aa: CASSSDRADTQYF
j_call: TRBJ2-5; d_call: -; clone_size: -; v_call: TRBV15; cdr3_nt: TGTGCCACCAGCAGAGACGCAGGGGCCGAGACCCAGTACTTC; cdr3_aa: CATSRDAGAETQYF
j_call: TRBJ2-1; d_call: -; clone_size: -; v_call: TRBV12-5; cdr3_nt: TGTGCTAGTGGCCGCACTCGGAATGAGCAGTTCTTC; cdr3_aa: CASGRTRNEQFF
j_call: TRBJ2-4; d_call: -; clone_size: -; v_call: TRBV6-5; cdr3_nt: TGTGCCAGCAGTTACTCGGGTGTCAAAAACATTCAGTACTTC; cdr3_aa: CASSYSGVKNIQYF
j_call: TRBJ2-6; d_call: -; clone_size: -; v_call: TRBV27; cdr3_nt: TGTGCCAGCAGCCCACTATGGGCGTCTGGGGCCAACGTCCTGACTTTC; cdr3_aa: CASSPLWASGANVLTF
j_call: TRBJ1-2; d_call: -; clone_size: once; v_call: TRBV30; cdr3_nt: TGTGCCTGGGCTCGCATAGGAGAAGGCTATGGCTACACCTTC; cdr3_aa: CAWARIGEGYGYTF
j_call: TRBJ2-1; d_call: -; clone_size: -; v_call: TRBV9; cdr3_nt: TGTGCCAGCAGCTTCTCGGACCAGTACAATGAGCAGTTCTTC; cdr3_aa: CASSFSDQYNEQFF
j_call: TRBJ2-7; d_call: TRBD2; clone_size: -; v_call: TRBV14; cdr3_nt: TGTGCCAGCAGCCAAGCCGGACTAGCGGGAGTATACGAGCAGTACTTC; cdr3_aa: CASSQAGLAGVYEQYF
j_call: TRBJ2-2; d_call: TRBD2; clone_size: -; v_call: TRBV7-9; cdr3_nt: TGTGCCAGCAGCATTCCGGGACTAGCGGCCGGGGAGCTGTTTTTT; cdr3_aa: CASSIPGLAAGELFF
j_call: TRBJ1-2; d_call: TRBD1; clone_size: -; v_call: TRBV10-1; cdr3_nt: TGCGCCAGCGCTGACCCTACGACAGGGTCCGGCTACACCTTC; cdr3_aa: CASADPTTGSGYTF
j_call: TRBJ2-6; d_call: -; clone_size: -; v_call: TRBV10-3; cdr3_nt: TGTGCCATCTCTGGGAGCGGAAACTCTGGGGCCAACGTCCTGACTTTC; cdr3_aa: CAISGSGNSGANVLTF
j_call: TRBJ2-7; d_call: -; clone_size: -; v_call: TRBV7-9; cdr3_nt: TGTGCCAGCAGCCCTGGGACAAGCTACGAGCAGTACTTC; cdr3_aa: CASSPGTSYEQYF